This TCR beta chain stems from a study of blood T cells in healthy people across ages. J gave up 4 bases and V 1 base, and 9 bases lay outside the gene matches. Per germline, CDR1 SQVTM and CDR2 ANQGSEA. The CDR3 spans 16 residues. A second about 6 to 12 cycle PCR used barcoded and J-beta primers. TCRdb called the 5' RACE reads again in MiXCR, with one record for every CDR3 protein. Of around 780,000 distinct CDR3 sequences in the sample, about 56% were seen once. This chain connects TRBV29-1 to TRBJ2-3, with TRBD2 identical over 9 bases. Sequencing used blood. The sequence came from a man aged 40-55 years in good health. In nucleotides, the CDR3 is TGCAGCGTTGAAGGGGTAGCGGGGGTTTGGTCAGATACGCAGTATTTT. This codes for CSVEGVAGVWSDTQYF.